The sequence of this T cell receptor (beta chain) was determined in a study of blood T cell repertoires in COVID-19. Overall study: The United States, Italy and Spain provided the acute and convalescent COVID-19 samples.

V lost 4 bases, J lost 5 bases, and 2 bases stayed unmatched. Per germline, CDR1 ENHRY and CDR2 SYGVKD. This CDR3 is 13 amino acids long. Study processing details: For nucleated cells, counts were estimated from reference gene primer amplification. TCRdb's copy holds only in-frame clones and misses some; the assay was immunoSEQ multiplex PCR. D and trimming come from the DNA, and the V and J calls and clone size come from that table. The sample consists of about 71,000 clones, 75% to 90% of them appearing once. The origin of this receptor is a man aged 50 to 59 with acute or convalescent COVID-19. The sequenced material came from peripheral blood. The rearrangement joins TRBV10-3 to TRBJ1-5, with 7 bases that match TRBD1. CDR3 protein: CAISVQGDQPQHF. CDR3 DNA sequence: TGTGCCATCAGTGTTCAGGGGGATCAGCCCCAGCATTTT.